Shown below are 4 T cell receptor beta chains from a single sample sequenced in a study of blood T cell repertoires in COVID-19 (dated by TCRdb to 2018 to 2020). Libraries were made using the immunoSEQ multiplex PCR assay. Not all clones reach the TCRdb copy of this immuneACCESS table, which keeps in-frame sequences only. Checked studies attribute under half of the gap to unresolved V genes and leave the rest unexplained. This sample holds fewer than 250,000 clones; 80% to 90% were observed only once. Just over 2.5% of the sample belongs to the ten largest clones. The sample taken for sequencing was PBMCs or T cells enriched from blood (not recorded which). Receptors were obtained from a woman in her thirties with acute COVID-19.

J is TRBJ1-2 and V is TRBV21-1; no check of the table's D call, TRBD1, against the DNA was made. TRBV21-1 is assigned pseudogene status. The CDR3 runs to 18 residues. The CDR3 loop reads CASSKPGNRDRGNYGYTF. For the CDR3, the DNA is TGTGCCAGCAGCAAACCCGGGAACCGGGACAGGGGTAACTATGGCTACACCTTC.

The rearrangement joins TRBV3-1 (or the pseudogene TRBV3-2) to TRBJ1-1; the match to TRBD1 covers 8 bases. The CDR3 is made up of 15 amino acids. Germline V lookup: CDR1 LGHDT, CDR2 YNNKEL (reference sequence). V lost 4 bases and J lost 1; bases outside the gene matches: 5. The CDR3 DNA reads TGTGCCAGCAGCCCCCGACAGGGGAGGAACACTGAAGCTTTCTTT. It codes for CASSPRQGRNTEAFF.

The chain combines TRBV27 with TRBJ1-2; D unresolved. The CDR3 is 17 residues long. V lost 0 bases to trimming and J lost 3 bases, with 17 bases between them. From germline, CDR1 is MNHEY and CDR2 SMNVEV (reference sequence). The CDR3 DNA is TGTGCCAGCAGTTTATCGGCGGATCTGTGGAGTCACTATGGCTACACCTTC. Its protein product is CASSLSADLWSHYGYTF.

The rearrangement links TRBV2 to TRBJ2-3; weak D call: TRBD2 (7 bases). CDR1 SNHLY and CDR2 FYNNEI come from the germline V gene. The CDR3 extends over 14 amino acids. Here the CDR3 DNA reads TGTGCTACGCTGGGGGGGGGCCGCACAGATACGCAGTATTTT. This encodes CATLGGGRTDTQYF. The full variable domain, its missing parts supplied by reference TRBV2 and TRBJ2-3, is EPEVTQTPSHQVTQMGQEVILRCVPISNHLYFYWYRQILGQKVEFLVSFYNNEISEKSEIFDDQFSVERPDGSNFTLKIRSTKLEDSAMYFCATLGGGRTDTQYFGPGTRLTVL.